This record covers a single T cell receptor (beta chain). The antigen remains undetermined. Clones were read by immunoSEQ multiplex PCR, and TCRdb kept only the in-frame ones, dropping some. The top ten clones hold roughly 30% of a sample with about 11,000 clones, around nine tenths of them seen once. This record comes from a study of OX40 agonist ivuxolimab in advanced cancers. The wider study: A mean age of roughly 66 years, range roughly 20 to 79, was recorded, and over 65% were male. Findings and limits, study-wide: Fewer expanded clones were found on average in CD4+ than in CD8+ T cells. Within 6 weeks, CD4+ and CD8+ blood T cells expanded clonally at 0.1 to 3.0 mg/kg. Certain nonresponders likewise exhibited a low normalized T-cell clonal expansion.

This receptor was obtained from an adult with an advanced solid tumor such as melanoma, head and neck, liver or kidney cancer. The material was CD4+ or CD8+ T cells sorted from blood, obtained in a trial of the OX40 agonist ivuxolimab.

The CDR3: CASSGPHEQYF. The CDR3 DNA reads TGTGCCAGCAGTGGGCCCCACGAGCAGTACTTC. The rearrangement links TRBV6-5 to TRBJ2-7; D is unresolved. Germline V gives CDR1 MNHEY, CDR2 SVGAGI. The V gene lost 5 bases and the J gene lost 5 bases, with 7 bases spanning the gap. The length of the CDR3 is 11 residues.